This T cell receptor beta chain was obtained from a study of neurological immune-mediated disorders. Trimming took 4 bases from V and 2 from J; bases not matched to a gene: 5. Per the germline V gene, CDR1 is SQVTM and CDR2 is ANQGSEA. The CDR3 is 14 amino acids. Indicated time point: longitudinal time-point 1 (baseline). A total of 2 million PBMCs stored at -80 degrees C provided the unsorted libraries. Synthesis of cDNA was performed by 5'RACE using 10-nucleotide random UMIs. Every sequencing run gave over 200 million TCR-beta sequences, taken from 15-18 subjects. TCRdb recomputed calls from the 5' RACE reads with MiXCR, one row per CDR3 protein. The profile shows around 49,000 distinct CDR3 sequences, 9% to 10% of them singletons. This clonotype came up many times. Its specificity is unknown. Overall study findings and caveats: The greatest degree of TCR clonal expansion was observed in HTLV-1-associated myelopathy, with the lowest in multiple sclerosis, below that of healthy controls.

V is TRBV29-1 and J is TRBJ1-5; TRBD1 matches 7 bases. The sequenced sample consisted of PBMCs. The origin of this receptor is a woman between 40 and 50 years old in good health. For the CDR3, the DNA is TGCAGCGTTGCCCAGGGGGACGGCAATCAGCCCCAGCATTTT. Protein: CSVAQGDGNQPQHF.